This T cell receptor beta chain was identified in a study of cytomegalovirus exposure and HLA in healthy donors. In regard to this clone: Its specificity is not known.

Broader study findings: Most of the TCR beta V segments (in an earlier analysis) were productive either about 87% or about 30% of the time.

Primers for the PCR totalled 60 Vbeta and 13 Jbeta. Assay: immunoSEQ multiplex PCR; the TCRdb copy retains only in-frame clones and omits some. The sample holds over 65,000 clones; around three quarters are singletons and the top ten take roughly 7.1%. From germline, CDR1 is SGHRS and CDR2 YFSETQ. The ends were cut back, 0 bases at V and 4 bases at J, with 17 bases in the middle. This CDR3 contains 17 residues. What was sequenced was PBMCs. This sequence originates from a woman aged 40 to 49 in good health and CMV-seronegative. This sequence joins TRBV5-1 and TRBJ2-1; tentative D call: TRBD1 (6 bases). CDR3 sequence: CASSLVQGLVGYNEQFF. The CDR3 coding sequence is TGCGCCAGCAGCTTGGTGCAGGGGCTGGTTGGGTACAATGAGCAGTTCTTC.